This TCR beta chain derives from a study of CD8+ T cells in alopecia areata. On the study more broadly: After 6 to 18 months of tofacitinib, follow-up continued 6 months off drug.

RNA extraction and reverse transcription yielded cDNA as sequencing template. Assay: immunoSEQ multiplex PCR; the TCRdb copy retains only in-frame clones and omits some. Of about 130,000 clones listed, roughly 62% were seen once; the top ten hold under 6.5%. Germline-derived CDR1 and CDR2 are MDHEN and SYDVKM. J was trimmed by 6 bases and V by 4 bases; bases with no gene match: 11. The CDR3 is made up of 17 amino acids. The sample holds a few counts of this clone. This material consisted of CD4+ T cells sorted from blood, taken at week 0. This TCR came from a human donor with alopecia areata. The chain has TRBV28 and TRBJ2-2, with 10 bases lining up with TRBD2. The CDR3 loop reads CASSSSASGGDAGELFF. The DNA for the CDR3 is TGTGCCAGCAGTTCCTCCGCTAGCGGGGGTGACGCCGGGGAGCTGTTTTTT.